Listed below are T cell receptor beta chains from one sample, sequenced in a study of T cell changes during pregnancy in multiple sclerosis. Data came from immunoSEQ multiplex PCR; TCRdb stores just in-frame clones and leaves some out. This repertoire shows approximately 72,000 clones, around nine tenths found once; its top ten account for 1.6%. Specimen: peripheral blood, collected in the first trimester of pregnancy. The receptors stem from a female donor in good health, enrolled as a control in a pregnancy study. Each CDR3 is given with its conserved first and last residue. The D gene is left open where the match is weak. Clone size is stated in some rows and not others, as once, few, many or a class when expanded.

j_call | clone_size | d_call | v_call | cdr3_aa | cdr3_nt
TRBJ2-7 | . | . | TRBV5-1 | CASSLNPGLYYEQYF | TGCGCCAGCAGCTTGAACCCGGGACTTTACTACGAGCAGTACTTC
TRBJ1-5 | . | TRBD1 | TRBV6-1 | CASDATGGNQPQHF | TGTGCCAGTGACGCGACAGGGGGCAATCAGCCCCAGCATTTT
TRBJ2-2 | . | TRBD2 | TRBV5-1 | CASSRTPSGNTGELFF | TGCGCCAGCAGCCGGACACCTAGCGGGAACACCGGGGAGCTGTTTTTT
TRBJ2-2 | . | TRBD2 | TRBV2 | CASGGRVGTGELFF | TGTGCCAGCGGCGGGAGAGTCGGCACCGGGGAGCTGTTTTTT
TRBJ2-7 | . | TRBD2 | TRBV5-1 | CASSLSRGRAHEQYF | TGCGCCAGCAGCTTGTCACGCGGGAGGGCCCACGAGCAGTACTTC
TRBJ2-1 | . | TRBD2 | TRBV28 | CASSLSSGTRWLGSYNEQFF | TGTGCCAGCAGTTTATCCTCCGGGACTAGATGGCTTGGGTCCTACAATGAGCAGTTCTTC
TRBJ2-1 | . | TRBD2 | TRBV27 | CASTVSGRGYLESYNEQFF | TGTGCCAGCACCGTCAGCGGGAGGGGGTACCTGGAATCCTACAATGAGCAGTTCTTC
TRBJ1-5 | . | . | TRBV19 | CASSISGQPQHF | TGTGCCAGTAGTATATCAGGACAGCCCCAGCATTTT
TRBJ2-7 | . | . | TRBV5-4 | CASSLANRAHEQYF | TGTGCCAGCAGCTTGGCCAACAGGGCGCACGAGCAGTACTTC
TRBJ2-6 | . | TRBD1 | TRBV19 | CASTGQGPSGANVLTF | TGTGCCAGTACCGGACAGGGCCCCTCTGGGGCCAACGTCCTGACTTTC
TRBJ2-3 | . | TRBD2 | TRBV4-2 | CASSQGTRLAGVFSTDTQYF | TGTGCCAGCAGCCAGGGAACCCGACTAGCGGGAGTGTTTAGCACAGATACGCAGTATTTT
TRBJ2-2 | once | . | TRBV27 | CASILRGGYPSGELFF | TGTGCCAGCATCTTGCGAGGGGGTTACCCCTCCGGGGAGCTGTTTTTT
TRBJ2-1 | . | . | TRBV6-5 | CASSYSGGLDLEQFF | TGTGCCAGCAGTTACTCCGGGGGACTCGACCTGGAGCAGTTCTTC
TRBJ1-3 | . | TRBD1 | TRBV5-1 | CASSLVPGGAQGNTIYF | TGCGCCAGCAGCTTGGTTCCAGGGGGCGCGCAGGGAAACACCATATATTTT
TRBJ1-2 | . | . | TRBV5-6 | CASSLSGQEDGYTF | TGTGCCAGCAGCTTGAGTGGACAAGAGGATGGCTACACCTTC
TRBJ1-5 | . | TRBD1 | TRBV7-2 | CASSLGTGVGQPQHF | TGTGCCAGCAGCTTAGGGACAGGGGTGGGTCAGCCCCAGCATTTT